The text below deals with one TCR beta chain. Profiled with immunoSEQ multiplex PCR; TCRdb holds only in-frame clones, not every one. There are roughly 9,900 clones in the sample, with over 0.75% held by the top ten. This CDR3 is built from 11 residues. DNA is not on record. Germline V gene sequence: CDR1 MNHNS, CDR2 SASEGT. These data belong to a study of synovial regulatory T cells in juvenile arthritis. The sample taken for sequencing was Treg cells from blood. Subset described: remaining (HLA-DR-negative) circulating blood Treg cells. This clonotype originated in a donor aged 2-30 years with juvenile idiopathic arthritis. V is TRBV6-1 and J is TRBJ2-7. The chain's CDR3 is CAGGWGYEQYF.